This T cell receptor (beta chain) stems from a study of blood T cell repertoires in COVID-19. At the level of the study: T cells, B-cell-depleted T cells, or PBMCs supplied cDNA or gDNA.

The CDR3 has 16 residues. Trimming left V 2 bases short and J 2 bases short, with 15 bases between. Germline V gives CDR1 SGHTA, CDR2 FQGTGA. Using immunoSEQ multiplex PCR, the repertoire was profiled, and TCRdb retains in-frame clones only, with some absent. The sample consists of more than 110,000 clones, roughly 78% of them appearing once. The sequence came from a woman aged 45-65 years who had recovered from COVID-19. The source material was PBMCs or T cells enriched from blood (not recorded which). The V gene is TRBV7-3, the J gene TRBJ2-5; tentatively, D is TRBD2 (6 bases). CDR3 in amino acids: CASSLGLAREQETQYF. In DNA, the CDR3 is TGTGCCAGCAGCTTAGGGCTAGCGAGGGAACAAGAGACCCAGTACTTC. The full variable domain, rest sourced from reference TRBV7-3 and TRBJ2-5, is GAGVSQTPSNKVTEKGKYVELRCDPISGHTALYWYRQSLGQGPEFLIYFQGTGAADDSGLPNDRFFAVRPEGSVSTLKIQRTERGDSAVYLCASSLGLAREQETQYFGPGTRLLVL.